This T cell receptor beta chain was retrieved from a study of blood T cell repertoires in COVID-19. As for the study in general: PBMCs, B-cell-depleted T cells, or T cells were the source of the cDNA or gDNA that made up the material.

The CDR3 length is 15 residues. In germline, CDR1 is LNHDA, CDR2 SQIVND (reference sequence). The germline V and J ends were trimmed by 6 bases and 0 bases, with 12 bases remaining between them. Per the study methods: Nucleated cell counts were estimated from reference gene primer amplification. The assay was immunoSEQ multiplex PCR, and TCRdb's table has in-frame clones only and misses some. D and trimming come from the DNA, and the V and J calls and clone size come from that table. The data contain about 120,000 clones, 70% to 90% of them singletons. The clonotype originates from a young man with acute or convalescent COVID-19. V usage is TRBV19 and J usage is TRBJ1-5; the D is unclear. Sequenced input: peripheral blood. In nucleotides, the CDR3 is TGTGCCAGTAGATTGATGACTTTTAGCAATCAGCCCCAGCATTTT. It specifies CASRLMTFSNQPQHF.